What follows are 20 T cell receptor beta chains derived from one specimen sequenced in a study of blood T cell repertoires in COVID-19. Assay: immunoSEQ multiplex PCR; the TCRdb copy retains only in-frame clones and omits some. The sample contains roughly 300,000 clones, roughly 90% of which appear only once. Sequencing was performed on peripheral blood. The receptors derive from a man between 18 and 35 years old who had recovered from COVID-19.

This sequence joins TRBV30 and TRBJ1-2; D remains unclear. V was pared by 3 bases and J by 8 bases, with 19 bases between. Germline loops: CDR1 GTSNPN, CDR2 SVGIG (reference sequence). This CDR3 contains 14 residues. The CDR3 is CAWSQTSGIGGYTF. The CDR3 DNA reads TGTGCCTGGAGCCAAACTTCAGGAATCGGCGGCTACACCTTC.

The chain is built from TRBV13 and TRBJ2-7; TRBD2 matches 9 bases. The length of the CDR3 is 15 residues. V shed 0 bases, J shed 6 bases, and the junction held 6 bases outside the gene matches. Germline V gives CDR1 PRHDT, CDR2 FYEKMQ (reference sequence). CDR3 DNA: TGTGCCAGCAGCTTAGGGACTAGCGGTTTTGTCGAGCAGTACTTC. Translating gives CASSLGTSGFVEQYF.

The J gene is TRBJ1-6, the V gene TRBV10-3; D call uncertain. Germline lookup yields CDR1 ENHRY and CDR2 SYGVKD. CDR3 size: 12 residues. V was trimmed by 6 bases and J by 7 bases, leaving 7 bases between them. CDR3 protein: CAISSVNSPLHF. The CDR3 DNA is TGTGCCATCAGCTCGGTGAATTCACCCCTCCACTTT.

CDR3 amino acids: CASSQGTVEYF. DNA for the CDR3: TGTGCCAGCAGCCAAGGGACAGTAGAGTACTTC. The V call is TRBV3-1 (or the pseudogene TRBV3-2), the J call TRBJ2-7, with D perhaps matching TRBD1 (6 bases). With 1 base removed from V and 11 bases from J, the gap between germline ends came to 9 bases. This CDR3 has 11 amino acids. The germline V gene has CDR1 LGHDT and CDR2 YNNKEL (reference sequence).

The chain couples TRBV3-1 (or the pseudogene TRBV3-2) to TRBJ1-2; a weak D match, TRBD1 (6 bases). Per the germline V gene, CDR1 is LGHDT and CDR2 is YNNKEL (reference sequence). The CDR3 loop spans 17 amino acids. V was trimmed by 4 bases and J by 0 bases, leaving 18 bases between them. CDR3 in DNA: TGTGCCAGCAGCCCCCACCGTGACAGGATGTCTAACTATGGCTACACCTTC. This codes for CASSPHRDRMSNYGYTF.

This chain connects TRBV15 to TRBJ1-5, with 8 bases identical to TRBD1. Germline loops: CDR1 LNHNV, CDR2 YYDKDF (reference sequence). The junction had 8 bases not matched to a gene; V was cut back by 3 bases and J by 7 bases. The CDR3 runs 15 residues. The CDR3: CATSRDGQGSQPQHF. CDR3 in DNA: TGTGCCACCAGCAGGGACGGACAGGGAAGCCAGCCCCAGCATTTT.

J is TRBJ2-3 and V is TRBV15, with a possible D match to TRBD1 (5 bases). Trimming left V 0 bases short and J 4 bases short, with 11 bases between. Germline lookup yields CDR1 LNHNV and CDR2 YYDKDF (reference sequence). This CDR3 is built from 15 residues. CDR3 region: CATSRERQGPDTQYF. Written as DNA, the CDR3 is TGTGCCACCAGCAGAGAGAGGCAGGGCCCAGATACGCAGTATTTT.

CDR3 nucleotide sequence: TGTGCCAGCAGTGATCGGGACACCCCAGTGCGAGGCTACACCTTC. Protein: CASSDRDTPVRGYTF. This chain connects TRBV27 to TRBJ1-2; perhaps TRBD1 as D (6 bases). The germline V and J ends were trimmed by 5 bases and 8 bases, with 21 bases remaining between them. Germline values: CDR1 MNHEY, CDR2 SMNVEV (reference sequence). The CDR3 runs 15 residues.

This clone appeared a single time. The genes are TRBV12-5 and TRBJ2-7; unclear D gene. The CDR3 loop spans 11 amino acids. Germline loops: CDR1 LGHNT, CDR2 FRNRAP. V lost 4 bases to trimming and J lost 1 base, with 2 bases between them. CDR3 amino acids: CASGSSYEQYF. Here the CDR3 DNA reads TGTGCTAGTGGTTCATCCTACGAGCAGTACTTC. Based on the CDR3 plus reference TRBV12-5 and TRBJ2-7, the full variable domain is DARVTQTPRHKVTEMGQEVTMRCQPILGHNTVFWYRQTMMQGLELLAYFRNRAPLDDSGMPKDRFSAEMPDATLATLKIQPSEPRDSAVYFCASGSSYEQYFGPGTRLTVT.

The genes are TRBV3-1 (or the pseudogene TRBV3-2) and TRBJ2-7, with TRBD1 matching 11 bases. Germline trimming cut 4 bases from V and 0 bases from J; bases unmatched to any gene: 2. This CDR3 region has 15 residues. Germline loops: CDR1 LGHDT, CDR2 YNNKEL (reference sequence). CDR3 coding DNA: TGTGCCAGCAGCCCCGGGACAGGGGGCTCCTACGAGCAGTACTTC. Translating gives CASSPGTGGSYEQYF.

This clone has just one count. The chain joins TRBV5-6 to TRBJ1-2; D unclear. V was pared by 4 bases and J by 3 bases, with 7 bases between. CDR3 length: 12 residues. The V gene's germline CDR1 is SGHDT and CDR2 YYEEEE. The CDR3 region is CASSQRDYGYTF. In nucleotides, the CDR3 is TGTGCCAGCAGCCAGCGTGACTATGGCTACACCTTC.

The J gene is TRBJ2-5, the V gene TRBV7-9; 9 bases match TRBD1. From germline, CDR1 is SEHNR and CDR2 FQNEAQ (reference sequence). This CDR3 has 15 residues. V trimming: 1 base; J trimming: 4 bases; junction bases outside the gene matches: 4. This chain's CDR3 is CASSLGDREAETQYF. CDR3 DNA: TGTGCCAGCAGCTTAGGGGACAGGGAGGCAGAGACCCAGTACTTC.

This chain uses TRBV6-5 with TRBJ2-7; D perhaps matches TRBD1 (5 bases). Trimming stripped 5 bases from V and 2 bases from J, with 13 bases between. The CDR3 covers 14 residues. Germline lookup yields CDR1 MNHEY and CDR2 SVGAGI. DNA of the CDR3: TGTGCCAGCAGTCCGCCTGGACAAGCCTACGAGCAGTACTTC. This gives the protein CASSPPGQAYEQYF.

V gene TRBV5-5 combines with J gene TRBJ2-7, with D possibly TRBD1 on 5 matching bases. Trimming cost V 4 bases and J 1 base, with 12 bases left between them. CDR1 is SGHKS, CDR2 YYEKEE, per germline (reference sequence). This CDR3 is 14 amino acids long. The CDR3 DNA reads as TGTGCCAGCAGCAAGGACACGAATTCCTACGAGCAGTACTTC. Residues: CASSKDTNSYEQYF.

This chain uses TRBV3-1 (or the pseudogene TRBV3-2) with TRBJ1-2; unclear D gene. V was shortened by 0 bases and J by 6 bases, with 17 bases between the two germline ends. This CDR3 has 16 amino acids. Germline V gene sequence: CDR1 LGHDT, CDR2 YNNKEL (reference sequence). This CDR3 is CASSQDQMRRLNGYTF. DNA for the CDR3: TGTGCCAGCAGCCAAGATCAAATGCGGCGTTTGAATGGCTACACCTTC.

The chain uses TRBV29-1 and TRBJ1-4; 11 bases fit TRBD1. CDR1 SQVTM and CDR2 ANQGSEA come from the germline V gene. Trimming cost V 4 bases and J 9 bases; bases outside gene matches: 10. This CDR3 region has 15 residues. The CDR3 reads CSVVGPGQGVKKLFF. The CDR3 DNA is TGCAGCGTTGTCGGACCGGGACAGGGGGTTAAAAAACTGTTTTTT.

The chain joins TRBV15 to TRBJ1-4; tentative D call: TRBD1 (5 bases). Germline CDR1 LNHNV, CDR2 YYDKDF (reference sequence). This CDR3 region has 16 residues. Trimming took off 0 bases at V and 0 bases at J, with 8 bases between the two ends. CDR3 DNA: TGTGCCACCAGCAGAGACCAGGGTGCAACTAATGAAAAACTGTTTTTT. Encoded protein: CATSRDQGATNEKLFF.

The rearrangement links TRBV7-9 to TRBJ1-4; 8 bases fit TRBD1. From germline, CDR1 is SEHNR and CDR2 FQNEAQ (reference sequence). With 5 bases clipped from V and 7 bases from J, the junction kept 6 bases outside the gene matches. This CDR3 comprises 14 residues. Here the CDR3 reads CASSPRTGFEKLFF. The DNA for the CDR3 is TGTGCCAGCAGCCCCCGGACAGGGTTTGAAAAACTGTTTTTT.

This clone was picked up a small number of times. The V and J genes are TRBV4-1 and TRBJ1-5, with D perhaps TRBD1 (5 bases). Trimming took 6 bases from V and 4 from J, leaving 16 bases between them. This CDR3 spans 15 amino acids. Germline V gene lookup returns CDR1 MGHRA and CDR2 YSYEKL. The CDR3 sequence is CASSPTKGTNQPQHF. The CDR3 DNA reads TGCGCCAGCAGTCCTACGAAAGGGACTAATCAGCCCCAGCATTTT.

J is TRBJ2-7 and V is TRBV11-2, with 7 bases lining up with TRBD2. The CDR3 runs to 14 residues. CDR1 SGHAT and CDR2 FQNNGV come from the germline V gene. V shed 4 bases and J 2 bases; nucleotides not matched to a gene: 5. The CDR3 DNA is TGTGCCAGCAGCTGGGGACTACTCACCTACGAGCAGTACTTC. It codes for CASSWGLLTYEQYF. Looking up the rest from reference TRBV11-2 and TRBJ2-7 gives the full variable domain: EAGVAQSPRYKIIEKRQSVAFWCNPISGHATLYWYQQILGQGPKLLIQFQNNGVVDDSQLPKDRFSAERLKGVDSTLKIQPAKLEDSAVYLCASSWGLLTYEQYFGPGTRLTVT.